This T cell receptor beta chain was captured by sequencing in a study of OX40 agonist ivuxolimab in advanced cancers. Study overall: Intravenous ivuxolimab at 0.01 to 10 mg/kg was given to patients every 2 weeks. Having had anti-PD-1, anti-PD-L1 or anti-CTLA-4 therapy before was allowed, and under 50% had some. Hepatocellular carcinoma, melanoma, renal cell or head and neck cancer occurred in dose-escalation patients.

Overall study findings and caveats: More expanded clones were seen, on average, in CD8+ T cells than in CD4+.

The CDR3 spans 12 residues. Looked up from germline, CDR1 is MNHNY and CDR2 is SVGAGI (reference sequence). V dropped 6 bases and J dropped 4 bases, with 10 bases sitting between them. Only in-frame clones appear in the TCRdb table, and some are missing; sequencing was by immunoSEQ multiplex PCR. The data hold 70,000 to 95,000 clones, with around 88% observed a single time. Comments on this clone: Its antigen is not known.

The specimen comprised CD4+ or CD8+ T cells sorted from blood, sampled in a trial of the OX40 agonist ivuxolimab. This rearrangement joins TRBV6-6 to TRBJ2-7; possible D gene TRBD1, 6 bases. This receptor was taken from an adult with an advanced solid tumor such as melanoma, head and neck, liver or kidney cancer. The CDR3 DNA is TGTGCCAGCAGCCCAGGGGTATACGAGCAGTACTTC. This encodes CASSPGVYEQYF.